This entry concerns a single T cell receptor beta chain. The data originate from a study of cytomegalovirus exposure and HLA in healthy donors. PCR amplification relied on 60 Vbeta primers (plus 13 Jbeta primers). Clones were sequenced by immunoSEQ multiplex PCR, and TCRdb holds only the in-frame ones, with some missing. The sample lists about 240,000 clones; 80% to 90% were seen once. J gave up 10 bases and V 6 bases, and 6 bases lay outside the gene matches. The CDR3 is 12 residues long. Germline V CDR1 and CDR2: MRHNA, SNTAGT. The rearrangement links TRBV6-4 to TRBJ1-1, with 9 nucleotides matching TRBD1. The sample taken for sequencing was PBMCs. This sequence was found in a girl aged 2 to 10 in good health and CMV-seronegative. In DNA, the CDR3 is TGTGCCAGCAGGGATGGACAGGGGAGAGCTTTCTTT. It is translated as CASRDGQGRAFF.